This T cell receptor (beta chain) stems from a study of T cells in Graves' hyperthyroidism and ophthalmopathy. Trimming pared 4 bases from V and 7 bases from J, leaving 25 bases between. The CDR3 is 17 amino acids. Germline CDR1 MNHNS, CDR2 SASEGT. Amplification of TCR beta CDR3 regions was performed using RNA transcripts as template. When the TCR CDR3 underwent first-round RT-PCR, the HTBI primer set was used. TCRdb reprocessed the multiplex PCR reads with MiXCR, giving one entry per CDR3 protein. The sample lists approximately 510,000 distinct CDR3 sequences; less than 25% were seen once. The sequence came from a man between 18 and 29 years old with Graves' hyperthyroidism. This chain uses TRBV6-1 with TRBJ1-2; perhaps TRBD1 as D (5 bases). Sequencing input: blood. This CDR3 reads CASSVGPADNTWGGYTF. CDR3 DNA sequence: TGTGCCAGCAGTGTCGGGCCCGCGGACAACACCTGGGGTGGCTACACCTTC.